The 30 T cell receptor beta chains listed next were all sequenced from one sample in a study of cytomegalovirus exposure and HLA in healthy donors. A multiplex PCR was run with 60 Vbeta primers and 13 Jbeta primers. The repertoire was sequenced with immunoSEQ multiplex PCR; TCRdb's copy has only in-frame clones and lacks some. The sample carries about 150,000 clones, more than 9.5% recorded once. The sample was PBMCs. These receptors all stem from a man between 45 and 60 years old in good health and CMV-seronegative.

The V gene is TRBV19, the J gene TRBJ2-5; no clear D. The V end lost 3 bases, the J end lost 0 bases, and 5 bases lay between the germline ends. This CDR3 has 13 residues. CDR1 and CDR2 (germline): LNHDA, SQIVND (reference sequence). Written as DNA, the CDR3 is TGTGCCAGTAGTATGCAGTACCAAGAGACCCAGTACTTC. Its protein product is CASSMQYQETQYF. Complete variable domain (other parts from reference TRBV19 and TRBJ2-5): DGGITQSPKYLFRKEGQNVTLSCEQNLNHDAMYWYRQDPGQGLRLIYYSQIVNDFQKGDIAEGYSVSREKKESFPLTVTSAQKNPTAFYLCASSMQYQETQYFGPGTRLLVL.

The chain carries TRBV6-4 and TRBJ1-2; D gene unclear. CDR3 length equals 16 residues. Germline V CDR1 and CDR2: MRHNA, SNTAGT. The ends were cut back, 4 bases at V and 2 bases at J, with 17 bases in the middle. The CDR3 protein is CASSAEVWGSNYGYTF. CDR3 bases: TGTGCCAGCAGTGCGGAGGTCTGGGGTTCCAACTATGGCTACACCTTC.

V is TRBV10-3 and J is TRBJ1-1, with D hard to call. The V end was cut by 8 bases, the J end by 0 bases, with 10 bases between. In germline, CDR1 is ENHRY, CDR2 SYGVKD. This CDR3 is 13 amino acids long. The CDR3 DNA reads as TGTGCCATCGGTGGCAGTTTGAACACTGAAGCTTTCTTT. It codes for CAIGGSLNTEAFF.

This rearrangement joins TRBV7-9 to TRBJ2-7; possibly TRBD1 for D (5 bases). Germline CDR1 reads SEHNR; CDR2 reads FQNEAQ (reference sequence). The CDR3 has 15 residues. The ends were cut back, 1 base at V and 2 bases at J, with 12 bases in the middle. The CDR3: CASSLVGVSTYEQYF. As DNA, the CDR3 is TGTGCCAGCAGCTTAGTAGGGGTGTCAACCTACGAGCAGTACTTC.

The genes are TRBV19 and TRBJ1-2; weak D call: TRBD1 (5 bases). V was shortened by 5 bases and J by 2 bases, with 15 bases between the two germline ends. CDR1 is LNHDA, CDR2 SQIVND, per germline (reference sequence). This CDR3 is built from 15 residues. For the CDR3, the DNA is TGTGCCAGTAGTTCCGGCAGGGCGACCAACTATGGCTACACCTTC. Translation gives CASSSGRATNYGYTF.

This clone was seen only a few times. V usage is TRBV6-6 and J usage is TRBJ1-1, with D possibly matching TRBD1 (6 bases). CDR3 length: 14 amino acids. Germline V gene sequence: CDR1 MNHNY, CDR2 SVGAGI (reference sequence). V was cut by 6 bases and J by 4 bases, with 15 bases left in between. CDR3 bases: TGTGCCAGCAGGAAAGGACAGCCGAGCACTGAAGCTTTCTTT. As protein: CASRKGQPSTEAFF.

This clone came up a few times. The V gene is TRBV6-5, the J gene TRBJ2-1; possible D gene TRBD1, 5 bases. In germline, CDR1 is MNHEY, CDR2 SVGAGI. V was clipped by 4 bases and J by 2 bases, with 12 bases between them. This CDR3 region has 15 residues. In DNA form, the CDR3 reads TGTGCCAGCAGTTTAGAGGCACAGGCCTACAATGAGCAGTTCTTC. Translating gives CASSLEAQAYNEQFF.

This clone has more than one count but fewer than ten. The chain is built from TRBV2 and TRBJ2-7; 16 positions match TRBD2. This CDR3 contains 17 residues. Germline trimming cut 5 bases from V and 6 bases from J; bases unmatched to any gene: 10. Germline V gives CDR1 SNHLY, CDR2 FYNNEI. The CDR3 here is CASSSPGLAGGKGEQYF. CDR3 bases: TGTGCCAGCAGTTCCCCGGGACTAGCGGGAGGGAAGGGCGAGCAGTACTTC.

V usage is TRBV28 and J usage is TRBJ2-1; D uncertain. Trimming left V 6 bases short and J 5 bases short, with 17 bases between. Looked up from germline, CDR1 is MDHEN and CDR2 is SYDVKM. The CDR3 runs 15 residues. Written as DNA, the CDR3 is TGTGCCAGCAGGAGCACGAACCAAATTAACAATGAGCAGTTCTTC. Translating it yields CASRSTNQINNEQFF.

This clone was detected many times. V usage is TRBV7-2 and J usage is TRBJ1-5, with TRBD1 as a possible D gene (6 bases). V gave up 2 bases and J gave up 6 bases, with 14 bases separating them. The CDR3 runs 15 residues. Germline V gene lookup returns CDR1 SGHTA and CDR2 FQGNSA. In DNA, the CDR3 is TGTGCCAGCAGCTTAAGTGGGGGCGCAGGTCAGCCCCAGCATTTT. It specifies CASSLSGGAGQPQHF. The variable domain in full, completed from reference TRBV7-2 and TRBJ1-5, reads GAGVSQSPSNKVTEKGKDVELRCDPISGHTALYWYRQSLGQGLEFLIYFQGNSAPDKSGLPSDRFSAERTGGSVSTLTIQRTQQEDSAVYLCASSLSGGAGQPQHFGDGTRLSIL.

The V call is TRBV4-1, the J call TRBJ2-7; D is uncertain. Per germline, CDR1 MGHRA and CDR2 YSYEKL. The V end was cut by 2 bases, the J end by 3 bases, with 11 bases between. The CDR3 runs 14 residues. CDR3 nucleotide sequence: TGCGCCAGCAGCCAACAGAATACGATCTACGAGCAGTACTTC. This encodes CASSQQNTIYEQYF.

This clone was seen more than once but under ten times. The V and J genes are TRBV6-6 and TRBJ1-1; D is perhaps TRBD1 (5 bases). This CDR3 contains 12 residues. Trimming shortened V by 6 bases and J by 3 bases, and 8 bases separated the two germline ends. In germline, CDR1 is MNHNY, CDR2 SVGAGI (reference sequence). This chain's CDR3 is CASSWGDTEAFF. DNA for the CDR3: TGTGCCAGCAGCTGGGGGGACACTGAAGCTTTCTTT.

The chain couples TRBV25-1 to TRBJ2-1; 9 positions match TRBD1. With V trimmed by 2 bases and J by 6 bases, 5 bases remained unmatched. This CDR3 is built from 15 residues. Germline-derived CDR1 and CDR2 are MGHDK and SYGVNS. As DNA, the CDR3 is TGTGCCAGCAGTGAAATACAGGGGGCTTTCAATGAGCAGTTCTTC. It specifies CASSEIQGAFNEQFF.

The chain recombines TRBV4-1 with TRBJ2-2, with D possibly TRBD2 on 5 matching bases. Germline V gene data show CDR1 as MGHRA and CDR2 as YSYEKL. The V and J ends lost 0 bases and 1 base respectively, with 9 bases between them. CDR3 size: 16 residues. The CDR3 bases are TGCGCCAGCAGCCAAGATTGGAGCGGGAACACCGGGGAGCTGTTTTTT. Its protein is CASSQDWSGNTGELFF.

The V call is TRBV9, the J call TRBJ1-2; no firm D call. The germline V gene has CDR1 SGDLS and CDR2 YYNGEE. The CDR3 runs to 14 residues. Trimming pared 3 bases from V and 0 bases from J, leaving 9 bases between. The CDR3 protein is CASSELNANYGYTF. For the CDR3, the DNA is TGTGCCAGCAGCGAACTGAATGCTAACTATGGCTACACCTTC.

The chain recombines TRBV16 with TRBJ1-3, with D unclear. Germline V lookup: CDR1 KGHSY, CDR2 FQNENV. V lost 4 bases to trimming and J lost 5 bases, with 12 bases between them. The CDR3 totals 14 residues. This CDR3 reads CASSPQWSRNTIYF. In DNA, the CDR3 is TGTGCCAGCAGCCCACAGTGGTCCAGAAACACCATATATTTT. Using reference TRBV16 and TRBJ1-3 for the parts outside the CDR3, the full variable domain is GEEVAQTPKHLVRGEGQKAKLYCAPIKGHSYVFWYQQVLKNEFKFLISFQNENVFDETGMPKERFSAKCLPNSPCSLEIQATKLEDSAVYFCASSPQWSRNTIYFGEGSWLTVV.

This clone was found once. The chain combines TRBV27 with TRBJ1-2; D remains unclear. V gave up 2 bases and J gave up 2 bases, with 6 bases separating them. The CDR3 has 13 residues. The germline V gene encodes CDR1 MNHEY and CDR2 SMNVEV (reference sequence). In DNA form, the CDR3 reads TGTGCCAGCAGTTTAAACGAGAACTATGGCTACACCTTC. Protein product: CASSLNENYGYTF.

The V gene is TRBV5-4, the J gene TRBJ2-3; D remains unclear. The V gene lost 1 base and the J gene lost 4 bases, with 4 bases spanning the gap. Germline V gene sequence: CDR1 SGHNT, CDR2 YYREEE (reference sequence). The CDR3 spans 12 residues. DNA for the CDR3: TGTGCCAGCAGCTTGCTCGCAGATACGCAGTATTTT. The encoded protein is CASSLLADTQYF.

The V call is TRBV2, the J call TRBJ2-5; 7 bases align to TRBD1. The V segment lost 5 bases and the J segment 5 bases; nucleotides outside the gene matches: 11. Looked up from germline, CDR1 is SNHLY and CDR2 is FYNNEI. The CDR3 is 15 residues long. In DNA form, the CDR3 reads TGTGCCAGCAGTTACCCGGCGACAGGGAAGGAGACCCAGTACTTC. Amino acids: CASSYPATGKETQYF.

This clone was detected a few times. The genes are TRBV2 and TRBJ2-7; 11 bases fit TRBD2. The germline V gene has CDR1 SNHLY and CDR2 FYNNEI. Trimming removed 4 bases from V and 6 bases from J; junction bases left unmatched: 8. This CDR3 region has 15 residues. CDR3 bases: TGTGCCAGCAGTGGGTTAGCGGGAGGGCCAAGCGAGCAGTACTTC. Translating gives CASSGLAGGPSEQYF.

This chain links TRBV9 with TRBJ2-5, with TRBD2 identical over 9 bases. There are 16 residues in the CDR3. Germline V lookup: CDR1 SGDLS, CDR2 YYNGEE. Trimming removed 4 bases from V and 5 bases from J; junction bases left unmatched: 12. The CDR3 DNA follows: TGTGCCAGCAGCCCGCCCCGCGTAGCGGGGGTCGAGACCCAGTACTTC. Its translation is CASSPPRVAGVETQYF.

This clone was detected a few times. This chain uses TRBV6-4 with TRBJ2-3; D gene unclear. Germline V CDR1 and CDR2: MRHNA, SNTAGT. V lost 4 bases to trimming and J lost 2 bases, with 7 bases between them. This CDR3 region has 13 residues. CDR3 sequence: CASSAMFTDTQYF. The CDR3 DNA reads TGTGCCAGCAGTGCTATGTTCACAGATACGCAGTATTTT.

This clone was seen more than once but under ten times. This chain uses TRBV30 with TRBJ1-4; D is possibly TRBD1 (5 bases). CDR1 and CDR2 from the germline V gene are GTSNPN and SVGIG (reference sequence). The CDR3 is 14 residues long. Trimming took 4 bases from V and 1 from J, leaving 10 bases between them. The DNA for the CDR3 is TGTGCCTGGAACAGGTACCAAACTAATGAAAAACTGTTTTTT. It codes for CAWNRYQTNEKLFF.

CDR3 sequence reads: CASNLQGVSNQPQHF. The CDR3, as DNA: TGTGCCAGCAACCTACAGGGGGTTAGCAATCAGCCCCAGCATTTT. This chain uses TRBV2 with TRBJ1-5; TRBD1 matches 8 bases. J gave up 0 bases and V 7 bases, and 5 bases lay outside the gene matches. CDR3 length: 15 amino acids. From germline, CDR1 is SNHLY and CDR2 FYNNEI.

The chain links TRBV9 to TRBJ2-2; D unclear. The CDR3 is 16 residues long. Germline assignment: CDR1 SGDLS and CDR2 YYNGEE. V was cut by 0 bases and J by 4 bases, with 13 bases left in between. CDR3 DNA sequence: TGTGCCAGCAGCGTAGAAATGTACAGCCCCACCGGGGAGCTGTTTTTT. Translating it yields CASSVEMYSPTGELFF.

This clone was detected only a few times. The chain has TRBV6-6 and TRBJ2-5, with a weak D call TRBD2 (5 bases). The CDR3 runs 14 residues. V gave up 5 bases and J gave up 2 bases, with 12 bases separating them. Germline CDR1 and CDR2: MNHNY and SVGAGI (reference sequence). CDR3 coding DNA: TGTGCCAGCAGTAAAAGAGCGGAACAAGAGACCCAGTACTTC. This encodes CASSKRAEQETQYF.

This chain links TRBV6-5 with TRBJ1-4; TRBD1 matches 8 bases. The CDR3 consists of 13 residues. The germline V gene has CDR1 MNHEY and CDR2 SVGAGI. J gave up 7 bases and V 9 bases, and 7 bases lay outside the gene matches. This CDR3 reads CASFRGRGEKLFF. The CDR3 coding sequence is TGTGCCAGTTTCAGGGGGCGCGGTGAAAAACTGTTTTTT.

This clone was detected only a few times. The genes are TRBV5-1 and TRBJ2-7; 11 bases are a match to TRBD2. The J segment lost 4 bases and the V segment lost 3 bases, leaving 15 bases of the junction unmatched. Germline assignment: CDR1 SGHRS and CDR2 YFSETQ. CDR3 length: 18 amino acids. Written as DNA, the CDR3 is TGCGCCAGCAGCTCGCCGGGACTAGCGGTGCAAATTTCTTACGAGCAGTACTTC. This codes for CASSSPGLAVQISYEQYF.

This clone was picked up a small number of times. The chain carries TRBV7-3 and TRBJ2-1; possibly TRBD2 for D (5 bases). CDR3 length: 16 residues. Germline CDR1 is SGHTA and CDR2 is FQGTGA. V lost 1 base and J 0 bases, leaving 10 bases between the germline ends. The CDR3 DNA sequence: TGTGCCAGCAGCTTAAAGGTAGCGAGCTCCTACAATGAGCAGTTCTTC. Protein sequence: CASSLKVASSYNEQFF.

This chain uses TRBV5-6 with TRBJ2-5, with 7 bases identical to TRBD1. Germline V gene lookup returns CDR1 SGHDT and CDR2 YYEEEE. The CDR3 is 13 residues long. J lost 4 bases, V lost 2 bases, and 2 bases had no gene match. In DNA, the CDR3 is TGTGCCAGCAGCTTAAGGGGGCGAGAGACCCAGTACTTC. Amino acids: CASSLRGRETQYF.